This T cell receptor beta chain was identified in a study of beta chain features in type 1 diabetes listed by TCRdb under 2018. For the wider study: Mean age, gender distribution, total cell number and subset yield did not differ between patients and healthy donors. A total of about 110 million sorted cells were examined across all samples, and the number of cells per subset was strongly correlated with RNA yield. In the study, recently diagnosed type 1 diabetes patients and matched healthy donors were compared on the TCRB repertoires of their sorted circulating CD4+ T cell subsets. Whereas all 30 or so donors provided naive and central memory subsets, regulatory and stem cell-like memory subsets were isolated from just 8 patients and roughly 8 healthy donors.

Overall study results and their limits: Naive, central memory and regulatory TCRB repertoires appeared to be more similar among patients than among healthy donors. At VDJ recombination sites, type 1 diabetes patients had fewer insertions and more deleted nucleotides, which implies abnormalities in thymic rearrangement. HLA sub-analyses involved small numbers of individuals, so any influence of HLA type on TCRB rearrangement remained unresolved. Shorter templates might be favored by PCR, yet because patient and control samples were amplified and corrected together, any such skew would affect both groups equally. A moderate but significant shortening of TCRB CDR3 length was observed in type 1 diabetes patients in all four CD4+ subsets. Because cDNA rather than genomic DNA was sequenced, highly expressing activated cells could have been over-represented, although no difference in activation and CD3 levels was found between groups.

This clone was detected only a few times. The antigen it recognizes is unknown. No clone much larger than this one lies a single base away; base qualities are absent. The entire isolated RNA was reverse transcribed using the High Capacity cDNA Reverse Transcription Kit, and thus expressed TCRB transcripts were sequenced. Deep immunoSEQ sequencing was performed on naive, central memory and regulatory T cell samples, with an average of roughly 4 million total reads per sample. After sorted cells were lysed in RLT buffer, RNA was extracted with DNase-treated RNeasy Micro or Mini kits, with the choice depending on cell number. Each cell subset was processed separately to prevent cross-contamination, with patient and healthy donor samples processed together. The immunoSEQ multiplex PCR was used to amplify TCRB sequences from cDNA, generating 87-bp fragments that spanned the CDR3 region. Sequencing of the amplicons was done on the Illumina HiSeq platform. Processing in the source paper ran as follows. PCR bias was corrected computationally using synthetic template baselines, and reads within Hamming distance 2 were collapsed, with unmergeable singletons discarded. Reads were aligned against IMGT so that V, D and J genes, CDR3 length and insertions or deletions at six rearrangement sites could be assigned. Within each subset, clonotype counts were normalized to the number of sorted cells before true diversity and Gini coefficients were calculated with the tcR R package. The overlap coefficient, calculated on TCRB nucleotide sequences, was used to measure repertoire sharing. Out-of-frame TCRB sequences from naive cells were analyzed to stand in for the pre-selection repertoire. TCRdb re-hosts the immuneACCESS table, in-frame sequences only. Its copies lack some clones; in the studies checked, an unresolved V gene accounts for under half of them, and the cause for the rest is not known. The V and J calls and clone size were taken over from that table, and D and trimming were inferred from the DNA. The sample records about 700,000 clones, around an eighth of which are singletons. The top ten clones comprise 0.022% of the sample.

Including the terminal cysteine and phenylalanine, the CDR3 comprises 16 residues. The read is trimmed to its CDR3 DNA, 48 bases read in frame from base 1. The germline V gene specifies MDHEN as CDR1 and SYDVKM as CDR2. Trimming removed 6 bases from V and 3 bases from J; the gene matches leave 10 bases unexplained. Each donor gave one peripheral blood draw, averaging roughly 120 mL, which was collected into heparinised tubes. A BD FACSAria II and a panel including CD45RO, CCR7, CD25, CD127, CD95 and CD27 were used to sort naive, central memory, regulatory and stem cell-like memory CD4+ T cells. A purity above 98% was achieved for all sorted populations. Right away, PBMCs were isolated by Lymphoprep density gradient centrifugation and were stained directly, with no culture step. So that batch effects would be minimized, each experiment stained and sorted samples in pairs, pairing one healthy donor with one patient.

The receptor chain draws on TRBV28 and TRBJ2-7, and 11 bases in between align with TRBD1. Specimen: naive CD4+ T cells from blood. Reading the label with the study, this specimen's cell subset or site is: true naive CD4+ T cells. This receptor was obtained from a man aged 18 to 29 with type 1 diabetes. The DNA is as follows: TGTGCCAGCAGACCATCTAGAGGGACAGGGGGCTACGAGCAGTACTTC. This yields the protein CASRPSRGTGGYEQYF.